The sequence of this T cell receptor (beta chain) was determined in a study of cytomegalovirus exposure and HLA in healthy donors. Study context: Prior work identified 117 million unique TCR beta sequences in approximately 200 million T cells.

Notes on the study in general: Apparent HLA restriction characterized most CMV-associated TCR beta chains in a later analysis. As a later analysis showed, several of the most significant clusters appeared to be linked to common viral pathogens.

60 Vbeta and 13 Jbeta primers were used in PCR. Assay used: immunoSEQ multiplex PCR; TCRdb lists only in-frame clones, some missing. The sample carries 140,000 or so clones, about 80% recorded once. Healthy individuals who donated bone marrow served as the donors. This clone has more than one count but fewer than ten. Its antigen is unidentified. Sequencing was done on a sample of PBMCs. The receptor was derived from a man between 35 and 55 years old in good health and CMV-seronegative.

In nucleotides, the CDR3 is TGCAGCGTTGAGGGCCGAAAAAATGAGGGTGAGCAGTTCTTC. Its translation is CSVEGRKNEGEQFF. The J gene is TRBJ2-1, the V gene TRBV29-1; tentative D call: TRBD2 (5 bases). The V gene lost 3 bases and the J gene lost 9 bases, with 18 bases spanning the gap. The CDR3 runs to 14 residues. Germline CDR1 is SQVTM and CDR2 is ANQGSEA.